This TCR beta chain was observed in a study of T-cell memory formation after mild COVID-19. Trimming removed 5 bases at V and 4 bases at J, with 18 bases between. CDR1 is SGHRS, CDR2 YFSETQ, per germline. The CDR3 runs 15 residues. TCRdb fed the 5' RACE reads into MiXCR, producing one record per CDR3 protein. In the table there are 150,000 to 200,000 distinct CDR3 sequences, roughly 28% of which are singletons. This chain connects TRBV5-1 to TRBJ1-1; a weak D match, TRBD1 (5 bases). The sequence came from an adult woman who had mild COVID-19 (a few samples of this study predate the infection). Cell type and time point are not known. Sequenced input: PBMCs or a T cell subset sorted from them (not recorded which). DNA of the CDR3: TGCGCCAGCAGTGTCCTGGGGGGTGAAGGCACTGAAGCTTTCTTT. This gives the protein CASSVLGGEGTEAFF.